The entry below gives a single T cell receptor (beta chain) sequence along with its context. Its antigen is as yet unknown. The record originates from a study of T-cell reconstitution after alpha-beta-depleted transplantation in children. Findings and limits, study-wide: T cells produced anew were the main source of T-cell counts and diversity one year after transplant.

Germline V gene sequence: CDR1 MNHEY, CDR2 SVGAGI. This CDR3 comprises 12 residues. V was trimmed by 7 bases and J by 6 bases, leaving 12 bases between them. Library preparation (for TCRbeta) was performed with unique molecular identifiers. TCRdb itself ran the PCR reads through MiXCR, one entry per CDR3 protein. The sample consists of roughly 340,000 distinct CDR3 sequences, roughly 15% of them appearing once. The sequence derives from a male patient aged 2-15 years who had a stem cell transplant for acute lymphoblastic leukemia, so the T cells may come from the graft donor. The chain is built from TRBV6-5 and TRBJ1-2; tentative D call: TRBD1 (5 bases). The starting material was PBMCs, mostly from graft donor cells, obtained 360 days after TCRalphabeta/CD19-depleted stem cell transplant. The CDR3 here is CASKRGWDGYTF. As DNA, the CDR3 is TGTGCCAGCAAGAGGGGATGGGATGGCTACACCTTC.